Here is one T cell receptor beta chain with its context. The entry originates in a study of blood T cell repertoires in COVID-19. The CDR3 contains 17 residues. Germline V gene sequence: CDR1 KGHSH, CDR2 LQKENI. The trim removed 2 bases at V and 4 bases at J, leaving 9 bases unmatched. Using immunoSEQ multiplex PCR, the repertoire was profiled, and TCRdb retains in-frame clones only, with some absent. Among more than 300,000 clones listed, roughly nine tenths were seen once. Sequenced material: PBMCs or T cells enriched from blood (not recorded which). The V gene is TRBV18, the J gene TRBJ2-5; 11 bases are a match to TRBD2. This clonotype originated in a woman aged 25 to 39 who had recovered from COVID-19. CDR3 in DNA: TGTGCCAGCTCACCATCCGTTTCACTAGCGGGAGCAGAGACCCAGTACTTC. Its protein product is CASSPSVSLAGAETQYF.